The present T cell receptor beta chain was sequenced within a study of regulatory T cells in long-lasting Graves disease. Study-level results: Gene preferences differed: TRBV28, TRBJ1-2, TRBJ2-5 in persistent cases.

Germline assignment: CDR1 LNHDA and CDR2 SQIVND (reference sequence). This CDR3 comprises 15 residues. V lost 5 bases and J 4 bases, leaving 17 bases between the germline ends. Time point reported: persistent/refractory GD, antithyroid drugs over 5 years with positive TRAb. Scientists built the TCR library using RNA that was extracted from PBMCs. The table lists this clonotype with a count of one. Its antigen is still unknown. Arm-PCR with iRepertoire HTBI primers amplified the CDR3 regions for these TCR beta libraries. MiXCR, run by TCRdb on the multiplex PCR reads, gives a single entry per CDR3 protein. This sample has about 340,000 distinct CDR3 sequences; 20% occur once, and the top ten carry 29%.

The sequence was obtained from a female donor with Graves disease. The input for sequencing was peripheral blood mononuclear cells (PBMCs), taken when the disease was refractory, from a patient treated with antithyroid drugs. This chain links TRBV19 with TRBJ1-2; tentatively, D is TRBD1 (6 bases). The CDR3 DNA follows: TGTGCCAGTAGTGTGACCTCGACAGGTGTCTATGGCTACACCTTC. It encodes CASSVTSTGVYGYTF.